These 25 T cell receptor beta chains share one sample of origin, sequenced in a study of molecular identifiers for immune sequencing clone quantification. TCRdb independently ran MiXCR on the PCR reads; one entry per CDR3 protein. The table includes 68,000 or so distinct CDR3 sequences, over 15% detected once. The sequencing sample was made of naive CD8+ T cells from blood, with Jurkat cell RNA spiked in. Specified subset: FACS-sorted CD8+CD4-CCR7+CD45RA+ naive T cells. The receptors were gathered from a human donor in good health. Some libraries in this study had Jurkat cell RNA spiked in.

This clonotype came up many times. The J gene is TRBJ2-2, the V gene TRBV5-1; D is tentatively TRBD1 or TRBD2 (5 bases each). Per the germline V gene, CDR1 is SGHRS and CDR2 is YFSETQ. CDR3 length: 16 residues. V was trimmed by 4 bases and J by 5 bases, leaving 18 bases between them. The CDR3 loop is CASSPAAGTLTGELFF. Written as DNA, the CDR3 is TGCGCCAGCAGCCCCGCGGCCGGGACGTTGACCGGGGAGCTGTTTTTT.

This clonotype was seen at least ten times. This chain uses TRBV7-3 with TRBJ2-1; D not certain. This CDR3 is built from 17 residues. Germline CDR1 SGHTA, CDR2 FQGTGA. V was pared by 4 bases and J by 7 bases, with 23 bases between. CDR3: CASSSISGPRNGNEQFF. CDR3 sequence (DNA): TGTGCCAGCAGCTCTATCTCGGGTCCTCGTAACGGGAATGAGCAGTTCTTC.

Concerning this clonotype: This may come from a read error, since a much larger clone is one base off. The CDR3 loop reads CASGLEGATRGTEAFF. In DNA form, the CDR3 reads TGTGCCAGCGGCTTAGAAGGGGCCACACGTGGCACTGAAGCTTTCTTT. The V gene is TRBV11-2, the J gene TRBJ1-1; D perhaps matches TRBD1 (5 bases). The germline V gene encodes CDR1 SGHAT and CDR2 FQNNGV. The CDR3 is made up of 16 amino acids.

The genes are TRBV5-4 and TRBJ2-5; D gene unclear. Germline values: CDR1 SGHNT, CDR2 YYREEE (reference sequence). The ends were cut back, 7 bases at V and 2 bases at J, with 9 bases in the middle. CDR3 length equals 12 residues. This chain's CDR3 is CASAGPQETQYF. In DNA form, the CDR3 reads TGTGCCAGCGCCGGTCCACAAGAGACCCAGTACTTC.

A few counts support this clonotype. V usage is TRBV14 and J usage is TRBJ1-1; possibly TRBD1 for D (5 bases). V was pared by 3 bases and J by 1 base, with 9 bases between. CDR3 length equals 14 residues. CDR1 is SGHDN and CDR2 is FVKESK in the germline V gene. The CDR3 loop reads CASSQDNRNTEAFF. CDR3 DNA sequence: TGTGCCAGCAGCCAGGACAATCGGAACACTGAAGCTTTCTTT.

This clonotype was counted many times. The chain employs TRBV19 and TRBJ2-7; the match to TRBD1 covers 10 bases. The CDR3 is made up of 14 amino acids. CDR1 is LNHDA and CDR2 is SQIVND in the germline V gene (reference sequence). V lost 9 bases, J lost 5 bases, and 10 bases stayed unmatched. The CDR3 sequence: CARAGTGDHDEQYF. The CDR3 nucleotides are TGTGCCAGAGCCGGGACAGGGGACCATGACGAGCAGTACTTC.

The rearrangement links TRBV11-1 to TRBJ2-4, with D perhaps matching TRBD2 (5 bases). V was pared by 4 bases and J by 3 bases, with 10 bases between. Germline CDR1 is SGHAT and CDR2 is FQDESV (reference sequence). The CDR3 totals 14 residues. In nucleotides, the CDR3 is TGTGCCAGCAGCTCGAGCCGGGGCAAAAACATTCAGTACTTC. Residues: CASSSSRGKNIQYF. Complete variable domain (other parts from reference TRBV11-1 and TRBJ2-4): EAEVAQSPRYKITEKSQAVAFWCDPISGHATLYWYRQILGQGPELLVQFQDESVVDDSQLPKDRFSAERLKGVDSTLKIQPAELGDSAMYLCASSSSRGKNIQYFGAGTRLSVL.

This clonotype was counted at least ten times. V is TRBV30 and J is TRBJ1-1; D perhaps matches TRBD1 (5 bases). CDR3 length: 14 residues. The V end lost 0 bases, the J end lost 10 bases, and 18 bases lay between the germline ends. CDR1 GTSNPN and CDR2 SVGIG come from the germline V gene (reference sequence). The DNA for the CDR3 is TGTGCCTGGAGTGTAATGGGACTACCACCGGGAGCTTTCTTT. Translation: CAWSVMGLPPGAFF.

Concerning this clonotype: A read error is possible here, since a much larger clone lies one base away. The chain has TRBV5-1 and TRBJ2-3; 8 positions agree with TRBD1. Germline V gene lookup returns CDR1 SGHRS and CDR2 YFSETQ. The CDR3 loop spans 15 amino acids. CDR3 bases: TGCGCCAGCACCACATCAGGGGGCAGGGCAGATACGCAGTGTTTT. This encodes CASTTSGGRADTQCF.

The chain couples TRBV20-1 to TRBJ2-7; TRBD2 is a possible D gene (6 bases). CDR1 is DFQATT, CDR2 SNEGSKA, per germline (reference sequence). V was clipped by 0 bases and J by 4 bases, with 16 bases between them. The CDR3 length is 15 residues. The CDR3: CSARDFGGSDYEQYF. The DNA of the CDR3 is TGCAGTGCTAGAGATTTTGGGGGGAGCGATTACGAGCAGTACTTC.

Note on this clonotype: The CDR3 end shows no conserved phenylalanine or tryptophan, and so a read error is likely. The DNA is left out, because the CDR3 cannot be placed on it with certainty; the CDR3 is given as TCRdb lists it. The V call is TRBV4-1, the J call TRBJ2-3; the D call TRBD2 from the table was never checked on the DNA. The germline V gene encodes CDR1 MGHRA and CDR2 YSYEKL. The CDR3 length is 17 residues, termini included. CDR3 sequence reads: CASSQLRAGDEADTRYL.

This chain uses TRBV7-2 with TRBJ2-7, with D uncertain. V was pared by 7 bases and J by 2 bases, with 12 bases between. The CDR3 loop spans 13 amino acids. Germline loops: CDR1 SGHTA, CDR2 FQGNSA. The CDR3 DNA reads TGTGCCAGCAACGAAGACCCTGCCTACGAGCAGTACTTC. The encoded protein is CASNEDPAYEQYF.

The sample holds many counts of this clonotype. J is TRBJ1-1 and V is TRBV19, with D maybe TRBD1 (5 bases). The CDR3 runs to 13 residues. The germline gives CDR1 LNHDA, CDR2 SQIVND (reference sequence). V was pared by 6 bases and J by 8 bases, with 16 bases between. DNA of the CDR3: TGTGCCAGTAGCCAGGGCTTTTTCACGGAAGCTTTCTTT. Translation gives CASSQGFFTEAFF.

Comments on this clonotype: This may arise from a read error, as a much more abundant clone is one base away. This rearrangement joins TRBV3-1 to TRBJ2-1; TRBD1 might be the D (5 bases). This CDR3 has 16 residues. Trimming cost V 1 base and J 0 bases, with 10 bases left between them. Germline CDR1 is LGHDT and CDR2 is YNNKEL (reference sequence). CDR3 DNA: TGTGCCAGCAGCCAAGTAAGGGGTAGCTCCTACAATGAGCAGTTCTTC. This sequence encodes CASSQVRGSSYNEQFF.

This clonotype was seen ten or more times. The rearrangement joins TRBV5-6 to TRBJ1-4, with D perhaps TRBD1 (5 bases). The CDR3 sequence is 13 residues long. V was trimmed by 2 bases and J by 8 bases, leaving 10 bases between them. The germline gives CDR1 SGHDT, CDR2 YYEEEE. CDR3: CASSFGGEEKLFF. CDR3 DNA: TGTGCCAGCAGCTTCGGGGGGGAAGAAAAACTGTTTTTT.

This clonotype was detected a few times. This may arise from a read error, as a much more abundant clone is one base away. The V call is TRBV7-2, the J call TRBJ2-3, with TRBD2 identical over 8 bases. V shed 5 bases and J 3 bases; nucleotides not matched to a gene: 13. The CDR3 covers 17 residues. From germline, CDR1 is SGHTA and CDR2 FQGNSA. CDR3 in DNA: TGTGCCAGCAGCCCGCGGGGGAGCGGGAGTCCAACAGATACGCAGTATTTT. This translates into CASSPRGSGSPTDTQYF.

V usage is TRBV7-6 and J usage is TRBJ2-2; D unresolved. The CDR3 covers 13 residues. CDR1 SGHVS and CDR2 FNYEAQ come from the germline V gene. Deletions cut 5 bases from V and 3 bases from J, with 7 bases between. The CDR3 protein is CASSPTYTGELFF. The CDR3 DNA is TGTGCCAGCAGCCCTACGTACACCGGGGAGCTGTTTTTT.

In this sample, this clonotype turned up a few times. The chain couples TRBV28 to TRBJ2-1; D unclear. Trimming stripped 8 bases from V and 5 bases from J, with 7 bases between. CDR1 and CDR2 from the germline V gene are MDHEN and SYDVKM. This CDR3 comprises 11 residues. The CDR3 reads CASDTDNEQFF. In DNA, the CDR3 is TGTGCCAGCGACACAGACAATGAGCAGTTCTTC. Full variable domain (outside the CDR3, taken from reference TRBV28 and TRBJ2-1): DVKVTQSSRYLVKRTGEKVFLECVQDMDHENMFWYRQDPGLGLRLIYFSYDVKMKEKGDIPEGYSVSREKKERFSLILESASTNQTSMYLCASDTDNEQFFGPGTRLTVL.

The rearrangement uses TRBV20-1 and TRBJ2-1; TRBD2 agrees at 7 bases. Losses at the gene ends were 0 bases for V and 7 bases for J; bases not matched to a gene: 9. Germline CDR1 and CDR2: DFQATT and SNEGSKA (reference sequence). The CDR3 spans 15 residues. The CDR3 nucleotides read TGCAGTGCTAGAGATTTTCTAGCGGCTCCGAATGAGCAGTTCTTC. Amino acids: CSARDFLAAPNEQFF.

By share, this clonotype counts as medium-sized (0.01 to 0.1%). In DNA form, the CDR3 reads TGTGCCAGCTCACCAACACAGGGAGTCGGGGCCAACGTCCTGACTTTC. It yields the protein CASSPTQGVGANVLTF. The chain recombines TRBV18 with TRBJ2-6, with a possible D match to TRBD1 (6 bases). V lost 2 bases and J lost 4, with 12 bases in between. CDR1 and CDR2 (germline): KGHSH, LQKENI. The length of the CDR3 is 16 residues.

This clonotype has at least ten counts. The germline gene is not matched at one end of the junction; a read error may be the cause. CDR3 bases: TGCGCCAGCAGCCCGAACACCGGGGAGCTGTTTTTT. Translation: CASSPNTGELFF. The chain carries TRBV9 and TRBJ2-2; D remains ambiguous. This CDR3 comprises 12 residues. Per the germline V gene, CDR1 is SGDLS and CDR2 is YYNGEE.

This clonotype appeared many times. The chain combines TRBV7-6 with TRBJ2-5; 7 bases are a match to TRBD1. The CDR3 runs to 15 residues. Germline CDR1 reads SGHVS; CDR2 reads FNYEAQ. V lost 2 bases and J lost 2; bases outside the gene matches: 5. In DNA, the CDR3 is TGTGCCAGCAGCTTATATTTGGGACAGCAAGAGACCCAGTACTTC. As protein: CASSLYLGQQETQYF.

At least ten counts were recorded for this clonotype. The V and J genes are TRBV27 and TRBJ1-5; D possibly corresponds to TRBD1 (5 bases). V lost 5 bases and J 2 bases, leaving 13 bases between the germline ends. The CDR3 contains 15 residues. Germline CDR1 reads MNHEY; CDR2 reads SMNVEV (reference sequence). The CDR3 region has the DNA TGTGCCAGCAGTGTCGGGACCCAAGGCAATCAGCCCCAGCATTTT. It specifies CASSVGTQGNQPQHF.

This clonotype was recorded once. A read error may be the cause here, since a much bigger clone is one base away. The chain is built from TRBV28 and TRBJ2-5, with 8 bases identical to TRBD2. Germline CDR1 is MDHEN and CDR2 is SYDVKM. The CDR3 sequence is 18 residues long. Unmatched junction bases numbered 18, after V lost 4 bases and J lost 5 bases. CDR3 nucleotide sequence: TGTGCCAGCAGTTCGATTAGGACTAGCAGGAGTTTGTACGAGACCCAGTACTTC. Its translation: CASSSIRTSRSLYETQYF.

Comments on this clonotype: This may be a read error: a much more frequent sequence differs by one nucleotide. A read error is likely, as this CDR3 ends without the conserved phenylalanine or tryptophan. The rearrangement joins TRBV19 to TRBJ2-7, with unresolved D. The CDR3 contains 13 residues. Germline V lookup: CDR1 LNHDA, CDR2 SQIVND (reference sequence). The DNA of the CDR3 is TGTGCTGCGAAAGGGAACACTTCTATGCAGCAGTACTGC. Its translation is CAAKGNTSMQQYC.